Here is one T cell receptor beta chain with its context. This sample is part of a study of CD8 T cells in Susac syndrome. Each multiple sclerosis control was a treatment-naive patient with relapsing-remitting disease that was either stable or active. The RNA input was about 0.5 to 1 ug, and it was reverse transcribed with random hexamers. An immunoSEQ multiplex PCR amplified TCR beta CDR3 over 54 Vbeta and 13 Jbeta. TCRdb processed the immunoSEQ multiplex PCR reads anew with MiXCR; each CDR3 protein has one entry. Here the sample spans some 260,000 distinct CDR3 sequences, 70% to 90% being singletons. CDR3 size: 14 residues. Trimming took 5 bases from V and 6 from J; bases not matched to a gene: 6. The V gene's germline CDR1 is MNHEY and CDR2 SMNVEV (reference sequence).

V and J are TRBV27 and TRBJ2-2; 7 nucleotides match TRBD2. Sequencing was done on a sample of CD8+ T cells from PBMCs. This receptor was taken from a human donor with multiple sclerosis. CDR3 nucleotide sequence: TGTGCCAGCAGTCTGACTAGCCGCGCCGGGGAGCTGTTTTTT. Encoded protein: CASSLTSRAGELFF.